The T cell receptor beta chain under discussion was sequenced for a study of T cells in Graves' hyperthyroidism and ophthalmopathy. Regarding the study as a whole: The model forecast ophthalmopathy, anticipating it by a median roughly 6 months before onset.

TCR beta CDR3 region amplification was performed from RNA transcripts. With the HTBI primer set, the TCR CDR3 went through a first round of RT-PCR. TCRdb re-derived calls from the multiplex PCR reads in MiXCR, one entry per CDR3 protein. The sample shows a few hundred thousand distinct CDR3 sequences, around 45% of them seen only once. CDR3 length: 14 amino acids. V lost 5 bases, J lost 6 bases, and 10 bases stayed unmatched. CDR1 and CDR2 (germline): SGHVT, SQSDAQ. On this clonotype: Its antigen is unidentified.

The specimen sequenced was peripheral blood or thyroid tissue (not recorded which). The receptor was isolated from a woman under 30 with Graves' hyperthyroidism. The chain is built from TRBV7-4 and TRBJ2-7, with TRBD2 matching over 7 bases. CDR3 protein: CASSPLGGTVEQYF. For the CDR3, the DNA is TGTGCCAGCAGCCCTTTGGGGGGGACCGTCGAGCAGTACTTC.